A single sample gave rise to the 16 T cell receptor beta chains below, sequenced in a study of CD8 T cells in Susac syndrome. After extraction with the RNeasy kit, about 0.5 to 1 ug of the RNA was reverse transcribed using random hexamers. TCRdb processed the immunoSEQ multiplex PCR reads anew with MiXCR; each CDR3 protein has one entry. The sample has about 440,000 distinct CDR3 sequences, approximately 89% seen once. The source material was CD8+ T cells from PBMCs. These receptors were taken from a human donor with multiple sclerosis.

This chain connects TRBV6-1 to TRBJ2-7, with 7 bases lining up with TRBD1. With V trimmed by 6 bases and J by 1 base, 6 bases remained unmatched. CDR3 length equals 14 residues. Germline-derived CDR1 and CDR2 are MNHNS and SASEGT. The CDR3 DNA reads TGTGCCAGCAGGAGGGACAGCCATTCCTACGAGCAGTACTTC. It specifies CASRRDSHSYEQYF.

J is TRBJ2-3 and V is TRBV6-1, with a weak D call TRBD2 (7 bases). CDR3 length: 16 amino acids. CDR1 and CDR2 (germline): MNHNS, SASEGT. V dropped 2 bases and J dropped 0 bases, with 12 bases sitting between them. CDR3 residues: CASSEFRGASTDTQYF. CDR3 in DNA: TGTGCCAGCAGTGAATTTCGGGGGGCTAGCACAGATACGCAGTATTTT.

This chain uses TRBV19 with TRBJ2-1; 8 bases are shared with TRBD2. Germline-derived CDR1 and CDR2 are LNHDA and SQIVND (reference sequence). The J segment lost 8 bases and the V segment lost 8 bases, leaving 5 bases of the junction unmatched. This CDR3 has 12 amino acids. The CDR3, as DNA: TGTGCCAGTGGGAGCGGGAGAGATGAGCAGTTCTTC. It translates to CASGSGRDEQFF.

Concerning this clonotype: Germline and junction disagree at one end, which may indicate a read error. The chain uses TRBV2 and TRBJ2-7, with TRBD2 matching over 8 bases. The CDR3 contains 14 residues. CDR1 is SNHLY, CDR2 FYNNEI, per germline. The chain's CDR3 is CASNEAGANYEQYF. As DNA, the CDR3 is TGTGCCAGCAATGAAGCGGGAGCCAACTACGAGCAGTACTTC.

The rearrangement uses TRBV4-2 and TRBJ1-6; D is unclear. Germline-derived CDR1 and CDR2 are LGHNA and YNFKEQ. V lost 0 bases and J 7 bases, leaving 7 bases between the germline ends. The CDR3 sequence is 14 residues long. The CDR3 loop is CASSQDLENSPLHF. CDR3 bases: TGTGCCAGCAGCCAAGATCTGGAGAATTCACCCCTCCACTTT.

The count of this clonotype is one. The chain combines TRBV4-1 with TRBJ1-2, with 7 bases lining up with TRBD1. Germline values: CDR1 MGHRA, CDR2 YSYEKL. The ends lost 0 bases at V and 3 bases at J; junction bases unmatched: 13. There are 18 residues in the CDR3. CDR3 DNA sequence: TGCGCCAGCAGCCAAGATTGGGGACAGACGATTCCCGACTATGGCTACACCTTC. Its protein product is CASSQDWGQTIPDYGYTF.

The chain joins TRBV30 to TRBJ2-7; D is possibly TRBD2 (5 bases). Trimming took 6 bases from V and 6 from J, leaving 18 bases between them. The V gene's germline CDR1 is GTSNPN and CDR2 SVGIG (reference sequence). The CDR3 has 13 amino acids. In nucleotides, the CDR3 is TGTGCCTGTTTGGACGGAGGATTGGGCGAGCAGTACTTC. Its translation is CACLDGGLGEQYF.

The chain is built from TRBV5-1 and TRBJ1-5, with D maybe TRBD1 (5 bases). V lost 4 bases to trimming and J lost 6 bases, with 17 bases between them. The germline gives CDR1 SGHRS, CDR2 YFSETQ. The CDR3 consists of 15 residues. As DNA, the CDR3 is TGCGCCAGCAGCCCTGGGACGACCAATACTCAGCCCCAGCATTTT. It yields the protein CASSPGTTNTQPQHF.

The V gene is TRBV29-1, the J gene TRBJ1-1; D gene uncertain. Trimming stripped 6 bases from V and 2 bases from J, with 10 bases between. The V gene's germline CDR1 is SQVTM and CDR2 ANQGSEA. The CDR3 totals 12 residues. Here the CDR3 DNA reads TGCAGCGTCCGGGCGTATAACACTGAAGCTTTCTTT. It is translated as CSVRAYNTEAFF.

CDR3 loop: CASSLNIKQNTEAFF. DNA of the CDR3: TGTGCCAGCAGTTTAAATATTAAACAGAACACTGAAGCTTTCTTT. The chain joins TRBV28 to TRBJ1-1; the D is unclear. Germline V gives CDR1 MDHEN, CDR2 SYDVKM. Trimming took off 2 bases at V and 1 base at J, with 11 bases between the two ends. The CDR3 consists of 15 residues. The whole variable domain, remainder taken from reference TRBV28 and TRBJ1-1, is DVKVTQSSRYLVKRTGEKVFLECVQDMDHENMFWYRQDPGLGLRLIYFSYDVKMKEKGDIPEGYSVSREKKERFSLILESASTNQTSMYLCASSLNIKQNTEAFFGQGTRLTVV.

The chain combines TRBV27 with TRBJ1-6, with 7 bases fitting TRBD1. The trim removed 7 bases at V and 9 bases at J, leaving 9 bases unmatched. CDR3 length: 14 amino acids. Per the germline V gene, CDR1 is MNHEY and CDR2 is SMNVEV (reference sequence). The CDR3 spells CASTPTGTGSPLHF. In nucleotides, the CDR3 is TGTGCCAGCACCCCGACAGGGACCGGTTCACCCCTCCACTTT.

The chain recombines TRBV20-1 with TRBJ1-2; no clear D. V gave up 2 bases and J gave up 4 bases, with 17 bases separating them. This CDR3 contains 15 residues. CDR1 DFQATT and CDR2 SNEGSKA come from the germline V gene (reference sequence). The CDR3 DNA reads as TGCAGTGCTAGAACCGGAAGGGAAAGAAGCTATGGCTACACCTTC. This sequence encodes CSARTGRERSYGYTF.

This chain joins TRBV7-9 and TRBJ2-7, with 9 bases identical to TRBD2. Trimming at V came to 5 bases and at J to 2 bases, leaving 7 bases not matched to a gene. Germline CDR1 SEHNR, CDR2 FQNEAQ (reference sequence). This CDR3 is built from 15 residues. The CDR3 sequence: CASSTSSGATYEQYF. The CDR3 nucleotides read TGTGCCAGCAGCACCTCTAGCGGGGCGACCTACGAGCAGTACTTC.

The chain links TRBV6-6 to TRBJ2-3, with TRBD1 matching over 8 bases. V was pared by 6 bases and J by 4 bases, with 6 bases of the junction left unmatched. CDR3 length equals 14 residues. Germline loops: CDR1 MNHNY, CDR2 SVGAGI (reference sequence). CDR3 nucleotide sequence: TGTGCCAGCAGCCCAGGGGGCGGAGCAGATACGCAGTATTTT. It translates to CASSPGGGADTQYF.

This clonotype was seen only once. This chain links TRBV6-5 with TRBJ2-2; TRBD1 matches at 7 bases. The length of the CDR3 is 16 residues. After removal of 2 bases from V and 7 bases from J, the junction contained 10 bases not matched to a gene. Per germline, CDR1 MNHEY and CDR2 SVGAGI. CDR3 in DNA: TGTGCCAGCAGTTACAGACAGGGTGTACCGGGCGGGGAGCTGTTTTTT. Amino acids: CASSYRQGVPGGELFF.

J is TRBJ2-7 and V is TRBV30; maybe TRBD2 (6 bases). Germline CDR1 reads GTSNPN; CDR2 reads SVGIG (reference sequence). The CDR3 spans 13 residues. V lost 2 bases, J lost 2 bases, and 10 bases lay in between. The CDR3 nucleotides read TGTGCCTGGAGTCCGGGGGTGGCCTACGAGCAGTACTTC. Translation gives CAWSPGVAYEQYF.